This is a list of T cell receptor beta chains from one sample in a study of shared clonotypes between healthy human individuals. Method: immunoSEQ multiplex PCR; TCRdb's copy keeps in-frame clones and lacks some. The table lists about 2.3 million clones, approximately 93% of them singletons. Sequencing used naive CD4+ T cells from PBMCs. The origin of the receptors is a man aged 18 to 29 in good health. Some clones in this sample may be carry-over from other donors' samples. Both conserved end residues are part of each CDR3. D genes are given only for firm matches. Clone size is shown for a subset of rows, as once, few, many or a class of expanded clone.

V,J,D,size,CDR3,DNA
TRBV28,TRBJ2-1,TRBD2,NA,CASRLAGTGEQFF,TGTGCCAGCAGACTAGCGGGTACAGGCGAGCAGTTCTTC
TRBV4-2,TRBJ2-2,TRBD2,NA,CASSQVIGGRADWTGELFF,TGTGCCAGCAGCCAAGTCATCGGCGGGAGGGCCGATTGGACCGGGGAGCTGTTTTTT
TRBV5-1,TRBJ1-1,NA,few,CASSLVARNTEAFF,TGCGCCAGCAGCTTGGTGGCGAGGAACACTGAAGCTTTCTTT
TRBV7-3,TRBJ1-1,NA,NA,CASSPRGGTTEAFF,TGTGCCAGCAGCCCCCGGGGAGGCACCACTGAAGCTTTCTTT
TRBV28,TRBJ1-5,NA,NA,CASSLDSNQPQHF,TGTGCCAGCAGCCTAGACTCAAATCAGCCCCAGCATTTT
TRBV10-2,TRBJ2-3,NA,once,CASSELGLAFTSTDTQYF,TGCGCCAGCAGTGAATTAGGGTTAGCGTTCACTAGCACAGATACGCAGTATTTT
TRBV5-1,TRBJ1-3,TRBD1,NA,CASSLGTGYTNTIYF,TGCGCCAGCAGCTTGGGGACAGGGTATACAAACACCATATATTTT
TRBV9,TRBJ2-3,NA,NA,CASSALPGTDTQYF,TGTGCCAGCAGCGCACTCCCCGGCACAGATACGCAGTATTTT
TRBV10-3,TRBJ1-2,NA,NA,CAISESMSLHGYTF,TGTGCCATCAGTGAGTCTATGAGCCTACATGGCTACACCTTC
TRBV6-5,TRBJ1-5,NA,NA,CASRNRVDQPQHF,TGTGCCAGCAGGAACAGGGTTGATCAGCCCCAGCATTTT
TRBV6-5,TRBJ2-7,NA,NA,CASSSRQTSYEQYF,TGTGCCAGCAGTTCCCGCCAGACGTCCTACGAGCAGTACTTC
TRBV28,TRBJ2-1,TRBD1,NA,CATSQGIHEQFF,TGTGCCACCTCACAGGGGATCCATGAGCAGTTCTTC
TRBV5-1,TRBJ1-1,NA,NA,CASSLGPDREAFF,TGCGCCAGCAGCTTGGGACCTGATAGGGAAGCTTTCTTT
TRBV30,TRBJ2-7,NA,NA,CAWAHGQPYEQYF,TGTGCCTGGGCCCACGGACAGCCCTACGAGCAGTACTTC
TRBV10-3,TRBJ2-5,TRBD1,NA,CATDRGRSAETQYF,TGTGCCACCGACAGGGGAAGATCGGCAGAGACCCAGTACTTC
TRBV30,TRBJ2-5,TRBD1,NA,CAWSVQGPETQYF,TGTGCCTGGAGTGTACAGGGGCCTGAGACCCAGTACTTC
TRBV4-2,TRBJ1-4,TRBD1,NA,CASSQRRWDRVQAAEKLFF,TGTGCCAGCAGCCAACGCCGGTGGGACAGGGTGCAGGCGGCGGAAAAACTGTTTTTT
TRBV5-1,TRBJ1-3,NA,NA,CASSSGAGSGNTIYF,TGCGCCAGCAGCTCGGGGGCCGGCTCTGGAAACACCATATATTTT
TRBV28,TRBJ1-1,NA,NA,CASSLPAFGSEAFF,TGTGCCAGCAGTTTACCCGCGTTTGGATCTGAAGCTTTCTTT
TRBV9,TRBJ2-1,NA,NA,CASSVDFGGQFHYNEQFF,TGTGCCAGCAGCGTAGATTTTGGAGGACAGTTTCACTACAATGAGCAGTTCTTC
TRBV7-4,TRBJ2-4,TRBD2,NA,CANRTTGGLASTSNIQYF,TGTGCCAACCGGACCACGGGGGGGCTAGCCTCAACCTCGAACATTCAGTACTTC
TRBV7-9,TRBJ2-7,TRBD1,NA,CASSSDRRSSYEQYF,TGTGCCAGCAGCTCGGACAGGCGCTCCTCCTACGAGCAGTACTTC
TRBV5-1,TRBJ1-3,TRBD1,NA,CASSTADRGGGNTIYF,TGCGCCAGCAGCACAGCTGACAGGGGAGGTGGAAACACCATATATTTT
TRBV9,TRBJ1-2,NA,NA,CASSVGQFGVGYTF,TGTGCCAGCAGCGTAGGGCAATTCGGAGTCGGCTACACCTTC
TRBV7-9,TRBJ1-4,TRBD1,NA,CASSGGTGGEKLFF,TGTGCCAGCAGCGGAGGGACAGGCGGGGAAAAACTGTTTTTT
TRBV7-9,TRBJ2-3,NA,NA,CASSPVLTDTQYF,TGTGCCAGCAGCCCCGTCCTAACAGATACGCAGTATTTT
TRBV4-2,TRBJ1-2,NA,NA,CASSQDAGGYGYTF,TGTGCCAGCAGCCAAGATGCGGGGGGGTATGGCTACACCTTC
TRBV30,TRBJ2-4,NA,NA,CAGTPSAKNIQYF,TGTGCCGGGACTCCCTCCGCCAAAAACATTCAGTACTTC
TRBV28,TRBJ1-5,NA,NA,CASSSRQDGQPQHF,TGTGCCAGCAGTTCTAGACAGGATGGACAGCCCCAGCATTTT
TRBV7-9,TRBJ1-2,NA,NA,CASSLYSALYGYTF,TGTGCCAGCAGCTTATATTCAGCTCTTTATGGCTACACCTTC
TRBV28,TRBJ1-1,NA,NA,CATTDGRAVNTEAFF,TGTGCCACCACGGACGGGCGGGCGGTGAACACTGAAGCTTTCTTT
TRBV28,TRBJ1-2,NA,NA,CASSGDYPSYGYTF,TGTGCCAGCAGTGGGGATTACCCCTCCTATGGCTACACCTTC